This T cell receptor (beta chain) emerged from a study of long-term antiretroviral therapy in people with HIV. immunoSEQ v3.0 was run at survey level. For every sample, sequencing targeted roughly 40,000-55,000 T-cell genomes. Libraries were prepared by immunoSEQ multiplex PCR; TCRdb keeps only in-frame clonotypes and omits some of them. This table has tens of thousands of clones, about four fifths appearing once. Two or more post-ART PBMC samples, plus at least one pre-ART sample, were available for each donor. This TCR was recovered from a woman between 25 and 40 years old with HIV. The sample consisted of unsorted PBMCs, taken 0.2 years after starting antiretroviral therapy.

The CDR3 sequence: CASSYGTGAYGYTF. CDR3 sequence (DNA): TGTGCCAGCAGCTACGGGACGGGGGCGTATGGCTACACCTTC. This rearrangement joins TRBV27 to TRBJ1-2; tentative D call: TRBD1 (6 bases). Trimming left V 6 bases short and J 5 bases short, with 16 bases between. The CDR3 has 14 residues. Germline loops: CDR1 MNHEY, CDR2 SMNVEV (reference sequence).